The 20 T cell receptor beta chains in this list originate from one sample, sequenced in a study of blood T cell repertoires in COVID-19. The repertoire was sequenced with immunoSEQ multiplex PCR; TCRdb's copy has only in-frame clones and lacks some. The sample yields roughly 53,000 clones, 65% to 80% seen once. Sequenced sample: peripheral blood. These receptor sequences come from a man aged 65-85 years with active or convalescent COVID-19.

The V call is TRBV18, the J call TRBJ2-7; 7 bases align to TRBD1. The CDR3 is 14 amino acids. CDR1 is KGHSH, CDR2 LQKENI, per germline. J gave up 4 bases and V 4 bases, and 7 bases lay outside the gene matches. The CDR3 bases are TGTGCCAGCTCACAAGACAGGGCCCAATACGAGCAGTACTTC. As protein: CASSQDRAQYEQYF.

CDR3 coding DNA: TGCGCCAGCAGCCGGGTCAGGGGAACTCAGCCCCAGCATTTT. This translates into CASSRVRGTQPQHF. The chain joins TRBV4-3 to TRBJ1-5; maybe TRBD1 (6 bases). The CDR3 consists of 14 residues. Per the germline V gene, CDR1 is LGHNA and CDR2 is YSLEER. Trimming removed 4 bases from V and 6 bases from J, with 13 bases in between.

This chain uses TRBV18 with TRBJ2-1; D is possibly TRBD2 (5 bases). CDR1 KGHSH and CDR2 LQKENI come from the germline V gene. This CDR3 has 17 residues. V was cut by 2 bases and J by 0 bases, with 14 bases left in between. The CDR3 nucleotides are TGTGCCAGCTCACCAAGAAAGGAGGAGATCTCCTACAATGAGCAGTTCTTC. Residues: CASSPRKEEISYNEQFF.

The J gene is TRBJ1-1, the V gene TRBV2; a possible D gene is TRBD1 (5 bases). Germline CDR1 reads SNHLY; CDR2 reads FYNNEI. The CDR3 is 14 amino acids. Trimming took 7 bases from V and 1 from J, leaving 13 bases between them. CDR3 amino acids: CASNDDRENTEAFF. For the CDR3, the DNA is TGTGCCAGCAACGACGACAGAGAGAACACTGAAGCTTTCTTT.

This chain uses TRBV5-1 with TRBJ2-3; D is undetermined. Trimming took off 2 bases at V and 0 bases at J, with 10 bases between the two ends. Germline V gene sequence: CDR1 SGHRS, CDR2 YFSETQ. This CDR3 has 15 amino acids. The CDR3 bases are TGCGCCAGCAGCTTTGGCGGAGCGAGCACAGATACGCAGTATTTT. Protein product: CASSFGGASTDTQYF.

The V call is TRBV3-1 (or the pseudogene TRBV3-2), the J call TRBJ1-3, with a tentative D call TRBD1 (6 bases). From germline, CDR1 is LGHDT and CDR2 YNNKEL (reference sequence). V lost 2 bases and J lost 4, with 12 bases in between. There are 15 residues in the CDR3. CDR3 coding DNA: TGTGCCAGCAGCCAAACACAGGGAGCGGGAAACACCATATATTTT. Protein product: CASSQTQGAGNTIYF.

CDR3: CASSSTGQASNQPQHF. CDR3 coding DNA: TGTGCCAGCAGTTCTACTGGACAGGCTAGCAATCAGCCCCAGCATTTT. V usage is TRBV28 and J usage is TRBJ1-5; 7 bases match TRBD1. This CDR3 contains 16 residues. CDR1 is MDHEN and CDR2 is SYDVKM in the germline V gene. Germline trimming cut 4 bases from V and 0 bases from J; bases unmatched to any gene: 6.

This rearrangement joins TRBV6-2 or TRBV6-3 to TRBJ1-4; unclear D gene. Germline CDR1 and CDR2: MNHEY and SVGEGT. The CDR3 runs to 18 residues. The V end lost 0 bases, the J end lost 0 bases, and 14 bases lay between the germline ends. The CDR3 here is CASSYSFGRHATNEKLFF. As DNA, the CDR3 is TGTGCCAGCAGTTACTCCTTTGGGAGACATGCAACTAATGAAAAACTGTTTTTT.

This chain connects TRBV7-2 to TRBJ2-3; 8 positions agree with TRBD1. CDR3 size: 15 residues. V shed 3 bases, J shed 2 bases, and the junction held 4 bases outside the gene matches. Germline lookup yields CDR1 SGHTA and CDR2 FQGNSA. CDR3: CASSFRGQVTDTQYF. In DNA, the CDR3 is TGTGCCAGCAGCTTCAGGGGGCAGGTCACAGATACGCAGTATTTT.

The rearrangement joins TRBV5-1 to TRBJ1-1; 8 bases are a match to TRBD1. Germline V gene lookup returns CDR1 SGHRS and CDR2 YFSETQ. The CDR3 has 15 residues. J gave up 1 base and V 1 base, and 3 bases lay outside the gene matches. Written as DNA, the CDR3 is TGCGCCAGCAGCTTGAACCAGGGGGCGAACACTGAAGCTTTCTTT. The encoded protein is CASSLNQGANTEAFF.

The V call is TRBV5-1, the J call TRBJ2-3; D remains unclear. The V end was cut by 5 bases, the J end by 2 bases, with 6 bases between. The CDR3 loop spans 12 amino acids. Germline CDR1 is SGHRS and CDR2 is YFSETQ. The CDR3 sequence: CASREITDTQYF. CDR3 sequence (DNA): TGCGCCAGCAGGGAGATCACAGATACGCAGTATTTT.

The chain joins TRBV7-2 to TRBJ1-2, with unresolved D. From germline, CDR1 is SGHTA and CDR2 FQGNSA. Deletions cut 5 bases from V and 4 bases from J, with 8 bases between. The CDR3 runs 12 residues. In nucleotides, the CDR3 is TGTGCCAGCAGCGACTGGTCCTATGGCTACACCTTC. Protein: CASSDWSYGYTF.

This rearrangement joins TRBV4-1 to TRBJ2-2; a possible D gene is TRBD2 (5 bases). Germline CDR1 and CDR2: MGHRA and YSYEKL. CDR3 length: 16 amino acids. V shed 3 bases and J shed 7 bases, with 18 bases lying between them. CDR3 residues: CASSHLLVGKGGELFF. The CDR3 bases are TGCGCCAGCAGCCACCTACTAGTGGGAAAAGGCGGGGAGCTGTTTTTT.

The count of this clone is one. The V and J genes are TRBV21-1 and TRBJ1-3; TRBD1 was called by the table and not checked on the DNA. TRBV21-1 is designated a pseudogene. This CDR3 comprises 17 residues. Written as DNA, the CDR3 is TGTGCCAGCAGCAAAGGCTGCAGGGGGGCGCTTCGAAACACCATATATTTT. Protein sequence: CASSKGCRGALRNTIYF.

J is TRBJ1-2 and V is TRBV6-5; TRBD1 aligns across 8 bases. This CDR3 has 11 amino acids. Germline V CDR1 and CDR2: MNHEY, SVGAGI. The trim removed 8 bases at V and 7 bases at J, leaving 3 bases unmatched. The chain's CDR3 is CASGTGFGYTF. In DNA form, the CDR3 reads TGTGCCAGCGGGACAGGTTTTGGCTACACCTTC.

This clone was seen only once. This chain links TRBV29-1 with TRBJ2-2; the match to TRBD1 covers 7 bases. V lost 6 bases to trimming and J lost 0 bases; unmatched junction nucleotides: 7. Per the germline V gene, CDR1 is SQVTM and CDR2 is ANQGSEA. There are 15 residues in the CDR3. CDR3 sequence (DNA): TGCAGCGTCCCCAGAGGGGGCGCGAACACCGGGGAGCTGTTTTTT. It specifies CSVPRGGANTGELFF.

This sequence joins TRBV23-1 and TRBJ2-5; 7 bases align to TRBD2. TRBV23-1 is labeled an ORF, and its function is uncertain. V trimming: 3 bases; J trimming: 0 bases; junction bases outside the gene matches: 7. CDR3 size: 16 residues. The DNA of the CDR3 is TGCGCCAGCAGTCACTCCGGGGGGAAGTACCAAGAGACCCAGTACTTC. This codes for CASSHSGGKYQETQYF.

As concerns this clone: One junction end disagrees with the germline gene, perhaps due to a read error. CDR3 coding DNA: TGTGCTAGCAGCCGCAGACTAACCGTTCCCTACAATGAGCAGTTCTTC. Translation: CASSRRLTVPYNEQFF. V and J are TRBV7-7 and TRBJ2-1; perhaps TRBD2 as D (5 bases). Germline V gives CDR1 SSHAT, CDR2 FNYEAQ (reference sequence). This CDR3 is 16 amino acids long.

In its sample, this clone was seen a few times. The V and J genes are TRBV14 and TRBJ1-4; D is undetermined. The germline gives CDR1 SGHDN, CDR2 FVKESK. The CDR3 consists of 15 residues. Trimming cost V 4 bases and J 4 bases, with 13 bases left between them. CDR3 DNA sequence: TGTGCCAGCAGCCCTTCGACTGAACGTAATGAAAAACTGTTTTTT. This gives the protein CASSPSTERNEKLFF.

This clone was picked up one time. This rearrangement joins TRBV6-6 to TRBJ1-6; the match to TRBD1 covers 7 bases. With V trimmed by 4 bases and J by 0 bases, 3 bases remained unmatched. This CDR3 spans 16 amino acids. Germline V gene sequence: CDR1 MNHNY, CDR2 SVGAGI (reference sequence). DNA of the CDR3: TGTGCCAGCAGTTTAGGACAGGTCTCCTATAATTCACCCCTCCACTTT. Its translation is CASSLGQVSYNSPLHF.